A selection of T cell receptor beta chains follows, all from one sample in a study of blood T cells in healthy people across ages. MiXCR was run by TCRdb on the 5' RACE reads, yielding one entry per CDR3 protein. Of 650,000 to 1,000,000 distinct CDR3 sequences detected, about 36% appear once; the ten largest clones hold 13%. The sample consisted of blood. Receptor source: a young man in good health. Both conserved end residues are part of each CDR3. The D gene is left open where the match is weak. Clone size, where shown, is once, few, many, or a class for clones that have expanded.

clone_size: few; v_call: TRBV12-3/TRBV12-4; j_call: TRBJ1-5; d_call: TRBD1; cdr3_nt: TGTGCCAGCAGAAAGACAGGGGGGCATCAGCCCCAGCATTTT; cdr3_aa: CASRKTGGHQPQHF
clone_size: many; v_call: TRBV9; j_call: TRBJ2-1; d_call: NA; cdr3_nt: TGTGCCAGCAGCGTAGGGGACGTAACTGAGCAGTTCTTC; cdr3_aa: CASSVGDVTEQFF
clone_size: NA; v_call: TRBV6-6; j_call: TRBJ2-3; d_call: TRBD1; cdr3_nt: TGTGCCAGCAGTTACTGGGCAGGGGGTGATGCAGATACGCAGTATTTT; cdr3_aa: CASSYWAGGDADTQYF
clone_size: many; v_call: TRBV9; j_call: TRBJ2-5; d_call: TRBD2; cdr3_nt: TGTGCCAGCAGCGTAGCCGGGGGGTCCGAGACCCAGTACTTC; cdr3_aa: CASSVAGGSETQYF
clone_size: once; v_call: TRBV20-1; j_call: TRBJ2-3; d_call: NA; cdr3_nt: TGCAGTGCTAGACGTACGCGGGGAGGGGGGGCAGATACGCAGTATTTT; cdr3_aa: CSARRTRGGGADTQYF
clone_size: NA; v_call: TRBV10-3; j_call: TRBJ2-7; d_call: TRBD1; cdr3_nt: TGTGCCATCAGTGAGTCATTTAGGACAGGGGGTAACGAGCAGTACTTC; cdr3_aa: CAISESFRTGGNEQYF
clone_size: NA; v_call: TRBV6-2/TRBV6-3; j_call: TRBJ2-6; d_call: NA; cdr3_nt: TGTGCCAGCAGCCATGGGGGGCCTGGGGCCAACGTCCTGACTTTC; cdr3_aa: CASSHGGPGANVLTF
clone_size: NA; v_call: TRBV7-9; j_call: TRBJ1-1; d_call: NA; cdr3_nt: TGTGCCAGCAGCCCCCGGGCTCAGGTGAACACTGAAGCTTTCTTT; cdr3_aa: CASSPRAQVNTEAFF
clone_size: many; v_call: TRBV7-8; j_call: TRBJ2-5; d_call: TRBD2; cdr3_nt: TGTGCCAGCAGACTGGGACTAGCGGGGGAGCTCCAAGAGACCCAGTACTTC; cdr3_aa: CASRLGLAGELQETQYF
clone_size: NA; v_call: TRBV6-5; j_call: TRBJ2-1; d_call: NA; cdr3_nt: TGTGCCGGCAGTTACTCCCGGGACATCCCCAATGAGCAGTTCTTC; cdr3_aa: CAGSYSRDIPNEQFF
clone_size: many; v_call: TRBV11-2; j_call: TRBJ2-1; d_call: TRBD2; cdr3_nt: TGTGCCAGCAGCTCTCTTCGAGCGGGGGAGCAGTTCTTC; cdr3_aa: CASSSLRAGEQFF
clone_size: NA; v_call: TRBV6-2/TRBV6-3; j_call: TRBJ1-5; d_call: NA; cdr3_nt: TGTGCCAGCAGGGGGACACACGATCAGCCCCAGCATTTT; cdr3_aa: CASRGTHDQPQHF
clone_size: NA; v_call: TRBV7-2; j_call: TRBJ1-4; d_call: NA; cdr3_nt: TGTGCCAGCAACCGAAGCCGGGGGGAGCTTGAAAAACTGTTTTTT; cdr3_aa: CASNRSRGELEKLFF
clone_size: many; v_call: TRBV12-3/TRBV12-4; j_call: TRBJ2-3; d_call: NA; cdr3_nt: TGTGCCAGCAGTCCCGCGGTGGGTACGCAGTATTTT; cdr3_aa: CASSPAVGTQYF
clone_size: NA; v_call: TRBV6-2/TRBV6-3; j_call: TRBJ1-1; d_call: NA; cdr3_nt: TGTGCCAGCAGCCTGACTCAGACGAACACTGAAGCTTTCTTT; cdr3_aa: CASSLTQTNTEAFF
clone_size: NA; v_call: TRBV7-2; j_call: TRBJ2-3; d_call: NA; cdr3_nt: TGTGCCAGCAGCTCCCCAGTCGCAGATACGCAGTATTTT; cdr3_aa: CASSSPVADTQYF
clone_size: many; v_call: TRBV20-1; j_call: TRBJ2-5; d_call: NA; cdr3_nt: TGCAGTGCTAGAGAGGCGCCTATCCAAGAGACCCAGTACTTC; cdr3_aa: CSAREAPIQETQYF
clone_size: NA; v_call: TRBV9; j_call: TRBJ2-2; d_call: NA; cdr3_nt: TGTGCCAGCAGCGCCCCCCGGGACGCCCTACAAACCGGGGAGCTGTTTTTT; cdr3_aa: CASSAPRDALQTGELFF
clone_size: few; v_call: TRBV10-3; j_call: TRBJ1-2; d_call: NA; cdr3_nt: TGTGCCATCAGTGAGTCGAAGGGCGGTTATGGCTACACCTTC; cdr3_aa: CAISESKGGYGYTF
clone_size: few; v_call: TRBV7-9; j_call: TRBJ2-3; d_call: NA; cdr3_nt: TGTGCCAGCAGCCCTGTAGCTAGCGCCTACACAGATACGCAGTATTTT; cdr3_aa: CASSPVASAYTDTQYF
clone_size: NA; v_call: TRBV16; j_call: TRBJ1-5; d_call: NA; cdr3_nt: TGTGCCAGCAGCCAATCTACGGTTAGCAATCAGCCCCAGCATTTT; cdr3_aa: CASSQSTVSNQPQHF
clone_size: few; v_call: TRBV25-1; j_call: TRBJ2-5; d_call: NA; cdr3_nt: TGTGCCAGCAGTGCCGACCAAGAGACCCAGTACTTC; cdr3_aa: CASSADQETQYF
clone_size: few; v_call: TRBV9; j_call: TRBJ2-1; d_call: TRBD1; cdr3_nt: TGTGCCAGCAGCGTCATCAGGGGGCCGAACAATGAGCAGTTCTTC; cdr3_aa: CASSVIRGPNNEQFF
clone_size: NA; v_call: TRBV7-2; j_call: TRBJ2-1; d_call: NA; cdr3_nt: TGTGCCAGCAGCTTAGACAGGAATAGCCACGAGCAGTTCTTC; cdr3_aa: CASSLDRNSHEQFF
clone_size: few; v_call: TRBV4-3; j_call: TRBJ1-2; d_call: TRBD1; cdr3_nt: TGCGCCAGCAGCCCCGGGACAGGAGCTCAGGGGGGCTACACCTTC; cdr3_aa: CASSPGTGAQGGYTF
clone_size: NA; v_call: TRBV5-1; j_call: TRBJ2-3; d_call: NA; cdr3_nt: TGCGCCAGCAGCTTGGCGGCAGGCGTTAGCACAGATACGCAGTATTTT; cdr3_aa: CASSLAAGVSTDTQYF
clone_size: few; v_call: TRBV7-9; j_call: TRBJ2-1; d_call: TRBD2; cdr3_nt: TGTGCCAGCAGCCCATTCCGACTAGCTGAGTACGAGCAGTTCTTC; cdr3_aa: CASSPFRLAEYEQFF
clone_size: few; v_call: TRBV4-2; j_call: TRBJ2-7; d_call: TRBD1; cdr3_nt: TGTGCCGGCAGCCAGGGGGACCTCTCCTACGAGCAGTACTTC; cdr3_aa: CAGSQGDLSYEQYF
clone_size: NA; v_call: TRBV7-2; j_call: TRBJ2-5; d_call: TRBD1; cdr3_nt: TGTGCCAGCAGCTCCGGGACAGGGAGCCCCCAAGAGACCCAGTACTTC; cdr3_aa: CASSSGTGSPQETQYF
clone_size: NA; v_call: TRBV6-2/TRBV6-3; j_call: TRBJ1-5; d_call: NA; cdr3_nt: TGTGCCAGCAGTCCGACAGCCCCCAATCAGCCCCAGCATTTT; cdr3_aa: CASSPTAPNQPQHF
clone_size: NA; v_call: TRBV29-1; j_call: TRBJ1-4; d_call: NA; cdr3_nt: TGCAGCGTCCTAGGGATAGGGGAAAAACTGTTTTTT; cdr3_aa: CSVLGIGEKLFF
clone_size: NA; v_call: TRBV6-2/TRBV6-3; j_call: TRBJ1-2; d_call: NA; cdr3_nt: TGTGCCAGCAGTTACTCGGAGGGATCCGATGGCCACACCTTC; cdr3_aa: CASSYSEGSDGHTF
clone_size: few; v_call: TRBV7-2; j_call: TRBJ2-5; d_call: TRBD2; cdr3_nt: TGTGCCAGCAGCTTAGCCCCGGGGGGGCAAGAGACCCAGTACTTC; cdr3_aa: CASSLAPGGQETQYF
clone_size: many; v_call: TRBV4-2; j_call: TRBJ2-1; d_call: NA; cdr3_nt: TGTGCCAGCAGCCCATCACGCGACAATGAGCAGTTCTTC; cdr3_aa: CASSPSRDNEQFF
clone_size: NA; v_call: TRBV6-6; j_call: TRBJ2-1; d_call: NA; cdr3_nt: TGTGCCAGCAGCGACAGGAAGGGCCATGAGCAGTTCTTC; cdr3_aa: CASSDRKGHEQFF
clone_size: NA; v_call: TRBV20-1; j_call: TRBJ2-3; d_call: TRBD2; cdr3_nt: TGCAGTGCTAGGAACCCGGGACTAGCGGGGAAGGCAGATACGCAGTATTTT; cdr3_aa: CSARNPGLAGKADTQYF
clone_size: few; v_call: TRBV12-3/TRBV12-4; j_call: TRBJ2-5; d_call: NA; cdr3_nt: TGTGCCAGCAGTGTTAGGGACCTCCAAGAGACCCAGTACTTC; cdr3_aa: CASSVRDLQETQYF
clone_size: NA; v_call: TRBV20-1; j_call: TRBJ2-3; d_call: TRBD2; cdr3_nt: TGCAGTGCCTGCGTAGCGGGGAGGACAGATACGCAGTATTTT; cdr3_aa: CSACVAGRTDTQYF
clone_size: NA; v_call: TRBV7-3; j_call: TRBJ1-1; d_call: NA; cdr3_nt: TGTGCCAGCAGCCCATCATTAGCTGGAAGGACTGAAGCTTTCTTT; cdr3_aa: CASSPSLAGRTEAFF
clone_size: many; v_call: TRBV11-2; j_call: TRBJ2-1; d_call: NA; cdr3_nt: TGTGCCAGCAGCTTAGCCCTAGCAGCGAATGAGCAGTTCTTC; cdr3_aa: CASSLALAANEQFF
clone_size: NA; v_call: TRBV9; j_call: TRBJ1-6; d_call: NA; cdr3_nt: TGTGCCAGCAGCGTAGGGGGGACGGATAATTCACCCCTCCACTTT; cdr3_aa: CASSVGGTDNSPLHF
clone_size: NA; v_call: TRBV7-2; j_call: TRBJ2-5; d_call: NA; cdr3_nt: TGTGCCAGCAGCACGCCTACATGGTACCAAGAGACCCAGTACTTC; cdr3_aa: CASSTPTWYQETQYF
clone_size: NA; v_call: TRBV11-2; j_call: TRBJ2-1; d_call: NA; cdr3_nt: TGTGCCAGCAGCTTATCCCCAGGCGAGACCCAGTTCTTC; cdr3_aa: CASSLSPGETQFF
clone_size: many; v_call: TRBV29-1; j_call: TRBJ2-3; d_call: NA; cdr3_nt: TGCAGCTCCGGGGCTCCCCAAGATACGCAGTATTTT; cdr3_aa: CSSGAPQDTQYF
clone_size: NA; v_call: TRBV13; j_call: TRBJ2-1; d_call: TRBD2; cdr3_nt: TGTGCCAGCAGCCTTAGGACTAGCGGGGATTACAATGAGCAGTTCTTC; cdr3_aa: CASSLRTSGDYNEQFF
clone_size: NA; v_call: TRBV4-3; j_call: TRBJ1-2; d_call: NA; cdr3_nt: TGCGCCAGCCCCCGACAGGACTATGGCTACACCTTC; cdr3_aa: CASPRQDYGYTF
clone_size: NA; v_call: TRBV12-3/TRBV12-4; j_call: TRBJ1-2; d_call: NA; cdr3_nt: TGTGCCAGCAGTTTAGCTTCTTTAAGGGACTTAGTCGGCTACACCTTC; cdr3_aa: CASSLASLRDLVGYTF
clone_size: NA; v_call: TRBV6-4; j_call: TRBJ2-3; d_call: TRBD2; cdr3_nt: TGTGCCAGCAGCCAGACTAGCGGGGGCCACACAGATACGCAGTATTTT; cdr3_aa: CASSQTSGGHTDTQYF
clone_size: few; v_call: TRBV11-2; j_call: TRBJ2-5; d_call: TRBD2; cdr3_nt: TGTGCCAGCAGTAATCCGGGACTAGCGGGGCCGCAAGAGACCCAGTACTTC; cdr3_aa: CASSNPGLAGPQETQYF
clone_size: NA; v_call: TRBV27; j_call: TRBJ2-7; d_call: NA; cdr3_nt: TGTGCCAGCAGTTTAGCCGGGACGGAATTCTACGAGCAGTACTTC; cdr3_aa: CASSLAGTEFYEQYF
clone_size: few; v_call: TRBV27; j_call: TRBJ2-2; d_call: TRBD2; cdr3_nt: TGTGCCAGCAGTTTATCCTGGCGGGGGTCACTGGGGGGGGAGCTGTTTTTT; cdr3_aa: CASSLSWRGSLGGELFF
clone_size: NA; v_call: TRBV6-2/TRBV6-3; j_call: TRBJ2-2; d_call: TRBD2; cdr3_nt: TGTGCCAGCAGTCTAGAGGTAGCGGGCACCGGGGAGCTGTTTTTT; cdr3_aa: CASSLEVAGTGELFF
clone_size: many; v_call: TRBV13; j_call: TRBJ2-1; d_call: NA; cdr3_nt: TGTGCCAGCAGCCATAGAGGACCGGATGATGAGCAGTTCTTC; cdr3_aa: CASSHRGPDDEQFF
clone_size: NA; v_call: TRBV2; j_call: TRBJ1-4; d_call: TRBD1; cdr3_nt: TGTGCCAGCAGTGAAGCAGAGTCCAGGGGGCTGGACGAAAAACTGTTTTTT; cdr3_aa: CASSEAESRGLDEKLFF
clone_size: NA; v_call: TRBV7-2; j_call: TRBJ2-3; d_call: TRBD2; cdr3_nt: TGTGCCAGCAGCCCCCAAGCGGGGAGCGGGGCAGATACGCAGTATTTT; cdr3_aa: CASSPQAGSGADTQYF
clone_size: NA; v_call: TRBV6-2/TRBV6-3; j_call: TRBJ1-2; d_call: NA; cdr3_nt: TGTGCCAGCAGTGTTGGGCGAACTAACTATGGCTACACCTTC; cdr3_aa: CASSVGRTNYGYTF
clone_size: NA; v_call: TRBV7-2; j_call: TRBJ2-7; d_call: NA; cdr3_nt: TGTGCCAGCAGCGTCCGGTCGGGGGACTACGAGCAGTACTTC; cdr3_aa: CASSVRSGDYEQYF